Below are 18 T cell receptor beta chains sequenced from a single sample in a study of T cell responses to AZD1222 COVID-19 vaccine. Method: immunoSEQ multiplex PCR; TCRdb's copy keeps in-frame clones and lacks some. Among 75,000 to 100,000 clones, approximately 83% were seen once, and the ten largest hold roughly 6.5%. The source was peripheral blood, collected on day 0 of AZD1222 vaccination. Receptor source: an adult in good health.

The CDR3 DNA is TGTGCCATCAGTGCGGGCGGGACAGTTCTGGTGTACGAGCAGTACTTC. Its translation is CAISAGGTVLVYEQYF. This sequence joins TRBV10-3 and TRBJ2-7; perhaps TRBD1 as D (7 bases). This CDR3 is 16 amino acids long. Deletions cut 4 bases from V and 4 bases from J, with 20 bases between. CDR1 is ENHRY and CDR2 is SYGVKD in the germline V gene.

For the CDR3, the DNA is TGTGCCAGCAGCCCCCAGGCGGGAGGAACAGGGACCCAGTACTTC. It is translated as CASSPQAGGTGTQYF. J is TRBJ2-5 and V is TRBV7-6; 8 nucleotides align to TRBD2. The V and J ends lost 5 bases and 7 bases, in that order; junction bases with no gene match: 12. The CDR3 has 15 amino acids. CDR1 is SGHVS and CDR2 is FNYEAQ in the germline V gene.

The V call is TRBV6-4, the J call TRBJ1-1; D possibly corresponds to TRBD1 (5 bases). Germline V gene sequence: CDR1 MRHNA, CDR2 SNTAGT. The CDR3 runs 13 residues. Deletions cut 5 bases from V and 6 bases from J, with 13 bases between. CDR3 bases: TGTGCCAGCAGTTTCAGACGGGGGTCTGAAGCTTTCTTT. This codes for CASSFRRGSEAFF.

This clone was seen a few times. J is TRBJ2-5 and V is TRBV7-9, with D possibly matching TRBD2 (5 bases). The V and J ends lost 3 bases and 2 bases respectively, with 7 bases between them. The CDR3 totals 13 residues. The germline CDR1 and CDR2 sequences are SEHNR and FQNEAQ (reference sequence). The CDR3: CASSFPGQETQYF. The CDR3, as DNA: TGTGCCAGCAGCTTCCCGGGACAAGAGACCCAGTACTTC.

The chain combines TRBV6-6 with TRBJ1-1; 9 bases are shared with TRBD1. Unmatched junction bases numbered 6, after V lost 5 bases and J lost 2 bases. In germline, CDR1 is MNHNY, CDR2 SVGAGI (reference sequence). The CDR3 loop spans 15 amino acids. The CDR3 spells CASSIKTGGNTEAFF. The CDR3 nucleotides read TGTGCCAGCAGTATCAAAACAGGGGGCAACACTGAAGCTTTCTTT.

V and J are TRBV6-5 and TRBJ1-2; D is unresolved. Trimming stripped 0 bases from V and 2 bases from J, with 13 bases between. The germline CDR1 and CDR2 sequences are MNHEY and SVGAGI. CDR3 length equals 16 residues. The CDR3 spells CASSYSNGRLNYGYTF. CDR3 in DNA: TGTGCCAGCAGTTACTCAAATGGCAGATTGAACTATGGCTACACCTTC.

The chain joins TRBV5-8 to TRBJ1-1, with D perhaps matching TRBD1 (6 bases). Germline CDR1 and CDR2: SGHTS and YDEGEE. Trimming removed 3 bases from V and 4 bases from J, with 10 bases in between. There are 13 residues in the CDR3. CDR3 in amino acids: CASSYTGFTEAFF. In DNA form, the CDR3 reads TGTGCCAGCAGCTACACAGGGTTCACTGAAGCTTTCTTT. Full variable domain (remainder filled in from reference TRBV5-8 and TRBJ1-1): EAGVTQSPTHLIKTRGQQATLRCSPISGHTSVYWYQQALGLGLQFLLWYDEGEERNRGNFPPRFSGRQFPNYSSELNVNALELEDSALYLCASSYTGFTEAFFGQGTRLTVV.

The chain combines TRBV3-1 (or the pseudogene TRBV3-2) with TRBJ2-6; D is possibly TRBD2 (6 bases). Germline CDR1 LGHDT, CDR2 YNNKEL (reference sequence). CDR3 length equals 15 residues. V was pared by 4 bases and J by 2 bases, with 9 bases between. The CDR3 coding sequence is TGTGCCAGCAGCCGTCCGGGGGCTGGGGCCAACGTCCTGACTTTC. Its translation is CASSRPGAGANVLTF.

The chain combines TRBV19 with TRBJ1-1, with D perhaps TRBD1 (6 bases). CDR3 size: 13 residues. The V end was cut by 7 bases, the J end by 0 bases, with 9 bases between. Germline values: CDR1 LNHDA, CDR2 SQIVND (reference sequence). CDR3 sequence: CASTGTMNTEAFF. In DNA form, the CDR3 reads TGTGCCAGTACCGGGACAATGAACACTGAAGCTTTCTTT.

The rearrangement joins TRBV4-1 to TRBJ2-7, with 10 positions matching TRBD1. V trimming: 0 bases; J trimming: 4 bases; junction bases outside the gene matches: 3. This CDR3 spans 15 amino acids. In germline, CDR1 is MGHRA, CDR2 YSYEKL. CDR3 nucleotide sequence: TGCGCCAGCAGCCAAGAACCGGGACAGGGGTACGAGCAGTACTTC. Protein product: CASSQEPGQGYEQYF.

The CDR3 region is CASSQERDSEQFF. Written as DNA, the CDR3 is TGTGCCAGCAGCCAAGAGCGGGACTCTGAGCAGTTCTTC. The chain carries TRBV7-3 and TRBJ2-1; 7 bases line up with TRBD2. CDR3 length equals 13 residues. Germline V gene lookup returns CDR1 SGHTA and CDR2 FQGTGA. The ends lost 5 bases at V and 9 bases at J; junction bases unmatched: 7.

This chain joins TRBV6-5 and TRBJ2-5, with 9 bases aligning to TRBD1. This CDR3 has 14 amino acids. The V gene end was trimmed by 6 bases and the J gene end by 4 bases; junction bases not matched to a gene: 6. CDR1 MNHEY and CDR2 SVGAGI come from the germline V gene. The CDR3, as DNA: TGTGCCAGCAGGGCGACAGGGGGTTTAGAGACCCAGTACTTC. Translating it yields CASRATGGLETQYF.

CDR3 bases: TGTGCCAGCAGGGGGACTAGCGGGAGTTACGAGCAGTACTTC. It encodes CASRGTSGSYEQYF. This chain joins TRBV2 and TRBJ2-7; the match to TRBD2 covers 14 bases. CDR3 length equals 14 residues. Trimming at V came to 6 bases and at J to 4 bases, leaving 2 bases not matched to a gene. Germline V gene lookup returns CDR1 SNHLY and CDR2 FYNNEI.

CDR3 amino acids: CASSFLGADTGELFF. CDR3 DNA: TGTGCCAGCAGCTTCTTGGGGGCGGACACCGGGGAGCTGTTTTTT. The gene calls are TRBV11-3 and TRBJ2-2; the D gene is possibly TRBD1 (6 bases). Germline CDR1 and CDR2: SGHNT and YENEEA. Between the trimmed V and J ends, which lost 3 bases and 3 bases, there was a span of 11 bases. The CDR3 covers 15 residues.

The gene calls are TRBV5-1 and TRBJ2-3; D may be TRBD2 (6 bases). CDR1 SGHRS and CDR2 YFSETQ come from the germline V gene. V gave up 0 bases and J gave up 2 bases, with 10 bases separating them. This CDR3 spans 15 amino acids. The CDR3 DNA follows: TGCGCCAGCAGCTTGGCGGCGGGGCCCACAGATACGCAGTATTTT. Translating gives CASSLAAGPTDTQYF.

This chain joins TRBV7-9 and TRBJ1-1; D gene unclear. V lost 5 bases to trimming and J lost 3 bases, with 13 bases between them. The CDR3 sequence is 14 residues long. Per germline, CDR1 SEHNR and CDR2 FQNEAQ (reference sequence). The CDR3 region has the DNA TGTGCCAGCAGCCTAGTGCAGCTGGACACTGAAGCTTTCTTT. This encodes CASSLVQLDTEAFF. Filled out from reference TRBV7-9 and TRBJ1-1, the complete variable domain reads DTGVSQNPRHKITKRGQNVTFRCDPISEHNRLYWYRQTLGQGPEFLTYFQNEAQLEKSRLLSDRFSAERPKGSFSTLEIQRTEQGDSAMYLCASSLVQLDTEAFFGQGTRLTVV.

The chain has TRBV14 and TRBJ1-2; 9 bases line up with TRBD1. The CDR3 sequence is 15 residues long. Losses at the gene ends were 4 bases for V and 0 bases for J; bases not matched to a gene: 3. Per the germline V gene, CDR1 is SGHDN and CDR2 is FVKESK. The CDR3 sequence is CASSLGQGANYGYTF. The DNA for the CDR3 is TGTGCCAGCAGCCTGGGACAGGGAGCTAACTATGGCTACACCTTC.

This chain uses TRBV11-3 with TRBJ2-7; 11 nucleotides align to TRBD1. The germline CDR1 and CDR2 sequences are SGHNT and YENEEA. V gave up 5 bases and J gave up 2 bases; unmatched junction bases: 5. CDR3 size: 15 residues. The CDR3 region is CASSIRGQGAYEQYF. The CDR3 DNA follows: TGTGCCAGCAGCATTAGGGGACAGGGGGCCTACGAGCAGTACTTC. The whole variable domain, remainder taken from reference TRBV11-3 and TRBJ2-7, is EAGVVQSPRYKIIEKKQPVAFWCNPISGHNTLYWYLQNLGQGPELLIRYENEEAVDDSQLPKDRFSAERLKGVDSTLKIQPAELGDSAVYLCASSIRGQGAYEQYFGPGTRLTVT.